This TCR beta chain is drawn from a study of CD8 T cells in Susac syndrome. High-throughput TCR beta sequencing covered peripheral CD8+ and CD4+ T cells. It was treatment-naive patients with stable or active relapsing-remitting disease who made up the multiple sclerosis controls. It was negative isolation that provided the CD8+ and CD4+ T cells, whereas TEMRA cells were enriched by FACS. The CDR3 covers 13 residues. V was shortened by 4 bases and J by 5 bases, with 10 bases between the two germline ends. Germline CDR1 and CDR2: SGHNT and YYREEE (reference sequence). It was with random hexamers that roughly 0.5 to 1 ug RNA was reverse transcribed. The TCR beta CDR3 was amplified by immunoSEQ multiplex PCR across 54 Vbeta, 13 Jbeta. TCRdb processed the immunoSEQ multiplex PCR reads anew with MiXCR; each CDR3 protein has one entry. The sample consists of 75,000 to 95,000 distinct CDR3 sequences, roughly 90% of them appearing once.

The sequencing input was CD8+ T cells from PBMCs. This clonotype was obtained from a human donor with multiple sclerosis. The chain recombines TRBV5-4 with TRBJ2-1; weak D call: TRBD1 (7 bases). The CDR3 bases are TGTGCCAGCAGCCGCGGGACAGACAATGAGCAGTTCTTC. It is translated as CASSRGTDNEQFF.